The rows below give T cell receptor beta chains drawn from one sample of a study of T cell responses to AZD1222 COVID-19 vaccine. Clones were sequenced by immunoSEQ multiplex PCR, and TCRdb holds only the in-frame ones, with some missing. The repertoire consists of more than 85,000 clones, with approximately 87% occurring once and the leading ten covering approximately 3%. The starting material was peripheral blood, obtained on day 0 of AZD1222 vaccination. These receptors originate from an adult in good health. The CDR3 runs from the conserved cysteine through the conserved F or W. The D gene is left open where the match is weak. Not every row has a clone size; where given, it reads once, few, many or a size class.

d_gene,j_gene,v_gene,abundance,CDR3aa,CDR3nt
.,TRBJ1-3,TRBV28,.,CASSLGGSSGNTIYF,TGTGCCAGCAGTTTAGGTGGGTCGTCTGGAAACACCATATATTTT
.,TRBJ2-2,TRBV28,.,CASSEQQGIGTGELFF,TGTGCCAGCAGTGAACAACAGGGTATTGGCACCGGGGAGCTGTTTTTT
TRBD2,TRBJ2-7,TRBV5-1,.,CASTTVPSGDYEQYF,TGCGCCAGCACAACCGTGCCTAGCGGGGATTACGAGCAGTACTTC
.,TRBJ2-6,TRBV18,.,CASSPQHVQVGANVLTF,TGTGCCAGCTCACCACAACATGTCCAAGTGGGGGCCAACGTCCTGACTTTC
.,TRBJ2-2,TRBV7-9,.,CASSLGGRPGELFF,TGTGCCAGCAGCTTAGGAGGAAGGCCCGGGGAGCTGTTTTTT
.,TRBJ2-5,TRBV7-9,.,CASSLVRGTGQETQYF,TGTGCCAGCAGCTTAGTAAGAGGGACTGGGCAAGAGACCCAGTACTTC
.,TRBJ1-1,TRBV25-1,.,CASSEGGLTEAFF,TGTGCCAGCAGTGAAGGAGGGTTGACTGAAGCTTTCTTT
TRBD1,TRBJ2-1,TRBV15,.,CATSSTGTGKIDEQFF,TGTGCCACCAGCAGCACCGGGACAGGGAAAATCGATGAGCAGTTCTTC
TRBD1,TRBJ1-1,TRBV5-1,.,CASSAAQGEGWAFF,TGCGCCAGCAGCGCGGCTCAGGGGGAAGGTTGGGCTTTCTTT
.,TRBJ1-4,TRBV5-1,.,CASSPPGGTTNEKLFF,TGCGCCAGCAGCCCACCTGGGGGTACTACTAATGAAAAACTGTTTTTT
.,TRBJ2-7,TRBV4-3,.,CASSQDLGGRSYEQYF,TGCGCCAGCAGCCAAGATCTGGGGGGCCGCTCCTACGAGCAGTACTTC
.,TRBJ1-3,TRBV5-4,.,CASSLAGVDSGNTIYF,TGTGCCAGCAGCTTGGCAGGTGTAGACTCTGGAAACACCATATATTTT
TRBD1,TRBJ2-7,TRBV7-3,.,CASSRTGGGYEQYF,TGTGCCAGCAGTCGAACAGGGGGAGGTTACGAGCAGTACTTC
.,TRBJ2-2,TRBV9,.,CASSGPPARLRPNTGELFF,TGTGCCAGCAGCGGACCCCCAGCCCGCTTACGACCGAACACCGGGGAGCTGTTTTTT
TRBD1,TRBJ1-6,TRBV18,.,CASSPAEQGGSYNSPLHF,TGTGCCAGCTCACCGGCGGAGCAGGGGGGATCCTATAATTCACCCCTCCACTTT
.,TRBJ1-1,TRBV5-1,.,CASTPDTVNTEAFF,TGCGCCAGCACCCCGGACACTGTGAACACTGAAGCTTTCTTT
.,TRBJ1-2,TRBV6-5,.,CASRLTVFYGYTF,TGTGCCAGCAGACTGACAGTTTTCTATGGCTACACCTTC
.,TRBJ2-6,TRBV7-9,.,CASSLVVSGANVLTF,TGTGCCAGCAGCTTAGTCGTTTCTGGGGCCAACGTCCTGACTTTC
.,TRBJ1-3,TRBV15,.,CATSRDLTRNLGNTIYF,TGTGCCACCAGCAGAGATTTGACCAGGAATTTGGGAAACACCATATATTTT
.,TRBJ1-4,TRBV19,.,CASSPTGSEKLFF,TGTGCCAGTAGTCCTACAGGGTCTGAAAAACTGTTTTTT
.,TRBJ1-6,TRBV6-5,.,CASSLEGSSYNSPLHF,TGTGCCAGCAGTTTGGAGGGGAGCTCCTATAATTCACCCCTCCACTTT
TRBD1,TRBJ1-4,TRBV6-5,.,CASRDRGRGEKLFF,TGTGCCAGCAGGGACAGGGGGCGCGGGGAAAAACTGTTTTTT
.,TRBJ1-6,TRBV7-9,few,CASSPGRPPGNSPLHF,TGTGCCAGCAGCCCGGGACGGCCACCGGGGAATTCACCCCTCCACTTT
TRBD1,TRBJ1-4,TRBV19,.,CASSRQGSEKLFF,TGTGCCAGTAGCCGACAGGGCTCTGAAAAACTGTTTTTT
.,TRBJ2-5,TRBV19,.,CASSTGTQETQYF,TGTGCCAGTAGTACTGGGACTCAAGAGACCCAGTACTTC
TRBD2,TRBJ2-1,TRBV2,.,CASRLAGRYNEQFF,TGTGCCAGCAGGTTAGCGGGGCGCTACAATGAGCAGTTCTTC
.,TRBJ1-4,TRBV7-9,.,CASSLSQNVEKLFF,TGTGCCAGCAGCTTGTCGCAGAATGTCGAAAAACTGTTTTTT
.,TRBJ1-6,TRBV7-3,.,CASSLMGRNNSPLHF,TGTGCCAGCAGCTTAATGGGACGAAATAATTCACCCCTCCACTTT
.,TRBJ2-5,TRBV18,.,CASSPLGQETQYF,TGTGCCAGCTCACCACTCGGTCAAGAGACCCAGTACTTC
TRBD1,TRBJ1-6,TRBV3-1/TRBV3-2,.,CASSPQQGASNSPLHF,TGTGCCAGCAGCCCCCAACAGGGGGCAAGTAATTCACCCCTCCACTTT
TRBD1,TRBJ1-5,TRBV10-3,.,CAISDPTGYGPQHF,TGTGCCATCAGTGACCCGACAGGGTATGGGCCCCAGCATTTT